This T cell receptor (beta chain) emerged from a study of cytomegalovirus exposure and HLA in healthy donors. Study-level points and caveats: In vitro testing confirmed a few CMV-associated chains as specific for CMV antigens. Most TCRs appeared rarely, but some public TCRs recurred in many donors.

PCR amplification relied on 60 Vbeta primers (plus 13 Jbeta primers). Sequenced by immunoSEQ multiplex PCR; TCRdb stores in-frame clones only, minus some. The sample includes about 78,000 clones, over 60% seen only once; the top ten take 11%. The length of the CDR3 is 14 residues. Germline V CDR1 and CDR2: SEHNR, FQNEAQ (reference sequence). With 5 bases clipped from V and 5 bases from J, the junction kept 5 bases outside the gene matches. Turning to this clone: Its antigen is unknown.

This TCR was sampled from a woman between 40 and 50 years old in good health and CMV-seropositive. The sample consisted of PBMCs. V usage is TRBV7-9 and J usage is TRBJ2-3; TRBD1 matches at 9 bases. CDR3 coding DNA: TGTGCCAGCAGCCTTAGGACAGGGGAAGATACGCAGTATTTT. It encodes CASSLRTGEDTQYF.